Following are 16 T cell receptor beta chains from one sample sequenced in a study of blood T cell repertoires in COVID-19. Some clones are missing from TCRdb's copy, which holds only in-frame ones; the method was immunoSEQ multiplex PCR. Among hundreds of thousands of clones, roughly 84% were seen once, and the ten largest hold approximately 4%. Source material: peripheral blood. The receptors come from a woman of 80 years or more with acute or convalescent COVID-19.

J is TRBJ1-2 and V is TRBV5-4; D is perhaps TRBD1 (6 bases). The V gene's germline CDR1 is SGHNT and CDR2 YYREEE (reference sequence). V was pared by 4 bases and J by 4 bases, with 20 bases between. CDR3 length: 16 amino acids. The CDR3 nucleotides read TGTGCCAGCAGCCTACCCCCCCCGGGGGGCACCTATGGCTACACCTTC. The encoded protein is CASSLPPPGGTYGYTF. Drawing the rest from reference TRBV5-4 and TRBJ1-2, the complete variable domain is ETGVTQSPTHLIKTRGQQVTLRCSSQSGHNTVSWYQQALGQGPQFIFQYYREEENGRGNFPPRFSGLQFPNYSSELNVNALELDDSALYLCASSLPPPGGTYGYTFGSGTRLTVV.

This clone came up a few times. The same CDR3 arises from other DNA sequences in this sample as well. This chain links TRBV2 with TRBJ1-1; possibly TRBD1 for D (5 bases). The CDR3 is made up of 12 amino acids. The ends were cut back, 4 bases at V and 4 bases at J, with 7 bases in the middle. Germline V gene lookup returns CDR1 SNHLY and CDR2 FYNNEI. The CDR3 DNA reads TGTGCCAGCAGTGGTACAGGCACTGAAGCTTTCTTT. As protein: CASSGTGTEAFF.

This clone was recorded only once. V is TRBV9 and J is TRBJ1-1, with D possibly matching TRBD1 (6 bases). CDR3 size: 14 residues. From germline, CDR1 is SGDLS and CDR2 YYNGEE. With 3 bases removed from V and 1 base from J, the gap between germline ends came to 10 bases. The CDR3 here is CASSGGPSNTEAFF. The CDR3 bases are TGTGCCAGCAGCGGGGGGCCTTCGAACACTGAAGCTTTCTTT.

The V gene is TRBV28, the J gene TRBJ2-5; a weak D match, TRBD2 (6 bases). V lost 7 bases and J 5 bases, leaving 17 bases between the germline ends. Germline lookup yields CDR1 MDHEN and CDR2 SYDVKM. The CDR3 consists of 14 residues. CDR3 coding DNA: TGTGCCAGCACCTTGGGAGGTACGGGGGAGACCCAGTACTTC. Protein sequence: CASTLGGTGETQYF.

The gene calls are TRBV4-1 and TRBJ2-2; a weak D match, TRBD2 (5 bases). CDR3 size: 16 residues. From germline, CDR1 is MGHRA and CDR2 YSYEKL. V lost 4 bases, J lost 1 base, and 13 bases lay in between. CDR3 sequence (DNA): TGCGCCAGCAGCCCGTCGGAGGCGGTGAACACCGGGGAGCTGTTTTTT. Translation gives CASSPSEAVNTGELFF.

The chain links TRBV28 to TRBJ1-2; TRBD1 might be the D (5 bases). V was pared by 6 bases and J by 4 bases, with 21 bases between. The CDR3 runs to 16 residues. Germline V gives CDR1 MDHEN, CDR2 SYDVKM. The CDR3 sequence is CASRGMGTGDFYGYTF. CDR3 bases: TGTGCCAGCAGAGGCATGGGTACCGGGGACTTCTATGGCTACACCTTC.

This rearrangement joins TRBV7-2 to TRBJ1-4, with D maybe TRBD1 (5 bases). V gave up 0 bases and J gave up 8 bases, with 10 bases separating them. CDR1 and CDR2 (germline): SGHTA, FQGNSA. CDR3 length: 14 residues. CDR3 bases: TGTGCCAGCAGCTTAGCAGGGGTTGGCGAAAAACTGTTTTTT. It codes for CASSLAGVGEKLFF.

V is TRBV7-2 and J is TRBJ2-3, with 13 bases that match TRBD2. There are 18 residues in the CDR3. Looked up from germline, CDR1 is SGHTA and CDR2 is FQGNSA. V was clipped by 5 bases and J by 0 bases; unmatched bases: 8. The CDR3 region has the DNA TGTGCCAGCAGCAAGCGGACTAGCGGGGGTTCTAGCACAGATACGCAGTATTTT. Its translation: CASSKRTSGGSSTDTQYF. The variable domain in full, completed from reference TRBV7-2 and TRBJ2-3, reads GAGVSQSPSNKVTEKGKDVELRCDPISGHTALYWYRQSLGQGLEFLIYFQGNSAPDKSGLPSDRFSAERTGGSVSTLTIQRTQQEDSAVYLCASSKRTSGGSSTDTQYFGPGTRLTVL.

The chain couples TRBV3-1 (or the pseudogene TRBV3-2) to TRBJ1-1; D uncertain. This CDR3 spans 18 amino acids. V was pared by 1 base and J by 4 bases, with 22 bases between. In germline, CDR1 is LGHDT, CDR2 YNNKEL (reference sequence). The CDR3 sequence: CASSQGVIQALRSTEAFF. In nucleotides, the CDR3 is TGTGCCAGCAGCCAAGGAGTGATCCAGGCCTTGCGCAGCACTGAAGCTTTCTTT.

The chain has TRBV2 and TRBJ1-2; 7 bases match TRBD1. The germline V gene has CDR1 SNHLY and CDR2 FYNNEI. J was trimmed by 14 bases and V by 7 bases; bases with no gene match: 10. The CDR3 spans 11 residues. CDR3: CASNPGTVDTF. The CDR3 DNA reads TGTGCCAGCAATCCCGGGACAGTCGATACCTTC.

This clone was seen only a few times. V and J are TRBV10-3 and TRBJ1-1; 9 nucleotides agree with TRBD1. CDR3 length: 13 amino acids. The V gene end was trimmed by 6 bases and the J gene end by 4 bases; junction bases not matched to a gene: 3. Per germline, CDR1 ENHRY and CDR2 SYGVKD. CDR3 amino acids: CAIRGQGGTEAFF. As DNA, the CDR3 is TGTGCCATCAGGGGACAGGGCGGCACTGAAGCTTTCTTT.

In its sample, this clone was seen a few times. This chain connects TRBV11-3 to TRBJ2-2; 8 bases match TRBD1. The length of the CDR3 is 13 residues. V gave up 9 bases and J gave up 5 bases; unmatched junction bases: 5. Germline-derived CDR1 and CDR2 are SGHNT and YENEEA. The CDR3 is CASSRGRTGELFF. The CDR3 DNA is TGTGCCAGTAGCAGGGGGCGTACCGGGGAGCTGTTTTTT. Together with reference TRBV11-3 and TRBJ2-2, the CDR3 gives the full variable domain: EAGVVQSPRYKIIEKKQPVAFWCNPISGHNTLYWYLQNLGQGPELLIRYENEEAVDDSQLPKDRFSAERLKGVDSTLKIQPAELGDSAVYLCASSRGRTGELFFGEGSRLTVL.

The chain links TRBV28 to TRBJ2-7, with 7 bases fitting TRBD2. Germline CDR1 and CDR2: MDHEN and SYDVKM. The CDR3 consists of 12 residues. The V and J ends lost 4 bases and 6 bases, in that order; junction bases with no gene match: 3. The CDR3 DNA follows: TGTGCCAGCAGTTCGTCGGGAGGCGAGCAGTACTTC. Amino acids: CASSSSGGEQYF. Full variable domain (rest looked up from reference TRBV28 and TRBJ2-7): DVKVTQSSRYLVKRTGEKVFLECVQDMDHENMFWYRQDPGLGLRLIYFSYDVKMKEKGDIPEGYSVSREKKERFSLILESASTNQTSMYLCASSSSGGEQYFGPGTRLTVT.

V is TRBV9 and J is TRBJ2-3; D is undetermined. The CDR3 runs to 14 residues. V lost 0 bases, J lost 2 bases, and 7 bases lay in between. Germline CDR1 reads SGDLS; CDR2 reads YYNGEE. This CDR3 is CASSVGRPTDTQYF. In DNA form, the CDR3 reads TGTGCCAGCAGCGTAGGCAGGCCCACAGATACGCAGTATTTT.

This clone was detected once. The gene calls are TRBV10-1 and TRBJ2-7, with TRBD2 as a possible D gene (5 bases). The ends were cut back, 8 bases at V and 3 bases at J, with 17 bases in the middle. CDR3 length: 14 residues. CDR1 is WNHNN and CDR2 is SYGVQD in the germline V gene (reference sequence). The CDR3 DNA sequence: TGCGCCAGCGGTTTTGGTGGACTTGACTACGAGCAGTACTTC. This gives the protein CASGFGGLDYEQYF.

The genes are TRBV9 and TRBJ1-1; 9 bases match TRBD1. The V gene end was trimmed by 0 bases and the J gene end by 4 bases; junction bases not matched to a gene: 4. The CDR3 length is 15 residues. Looked up from germline, CDR1 is SGDLS and CDR2 is YYNGEE. The CDR3 region has the DNA TGTGCCAGCAGCGTAGTCGGGACAGGGTTCACTGAAGCTTTCTTT. It is translated as CASSVVGTGFTEAFF.